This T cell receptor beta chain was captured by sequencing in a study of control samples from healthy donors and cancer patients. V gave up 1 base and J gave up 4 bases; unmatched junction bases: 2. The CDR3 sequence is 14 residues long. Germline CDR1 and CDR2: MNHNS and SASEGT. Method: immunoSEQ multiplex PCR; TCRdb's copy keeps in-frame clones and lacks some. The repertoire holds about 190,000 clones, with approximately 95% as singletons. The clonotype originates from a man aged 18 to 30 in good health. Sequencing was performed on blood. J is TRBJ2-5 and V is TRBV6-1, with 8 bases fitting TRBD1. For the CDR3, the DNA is TGTGCCAGCAGTGAAGGAACAGGGGGAGAGACCCAGTACTTC. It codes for CASSEGTGGETQYF.